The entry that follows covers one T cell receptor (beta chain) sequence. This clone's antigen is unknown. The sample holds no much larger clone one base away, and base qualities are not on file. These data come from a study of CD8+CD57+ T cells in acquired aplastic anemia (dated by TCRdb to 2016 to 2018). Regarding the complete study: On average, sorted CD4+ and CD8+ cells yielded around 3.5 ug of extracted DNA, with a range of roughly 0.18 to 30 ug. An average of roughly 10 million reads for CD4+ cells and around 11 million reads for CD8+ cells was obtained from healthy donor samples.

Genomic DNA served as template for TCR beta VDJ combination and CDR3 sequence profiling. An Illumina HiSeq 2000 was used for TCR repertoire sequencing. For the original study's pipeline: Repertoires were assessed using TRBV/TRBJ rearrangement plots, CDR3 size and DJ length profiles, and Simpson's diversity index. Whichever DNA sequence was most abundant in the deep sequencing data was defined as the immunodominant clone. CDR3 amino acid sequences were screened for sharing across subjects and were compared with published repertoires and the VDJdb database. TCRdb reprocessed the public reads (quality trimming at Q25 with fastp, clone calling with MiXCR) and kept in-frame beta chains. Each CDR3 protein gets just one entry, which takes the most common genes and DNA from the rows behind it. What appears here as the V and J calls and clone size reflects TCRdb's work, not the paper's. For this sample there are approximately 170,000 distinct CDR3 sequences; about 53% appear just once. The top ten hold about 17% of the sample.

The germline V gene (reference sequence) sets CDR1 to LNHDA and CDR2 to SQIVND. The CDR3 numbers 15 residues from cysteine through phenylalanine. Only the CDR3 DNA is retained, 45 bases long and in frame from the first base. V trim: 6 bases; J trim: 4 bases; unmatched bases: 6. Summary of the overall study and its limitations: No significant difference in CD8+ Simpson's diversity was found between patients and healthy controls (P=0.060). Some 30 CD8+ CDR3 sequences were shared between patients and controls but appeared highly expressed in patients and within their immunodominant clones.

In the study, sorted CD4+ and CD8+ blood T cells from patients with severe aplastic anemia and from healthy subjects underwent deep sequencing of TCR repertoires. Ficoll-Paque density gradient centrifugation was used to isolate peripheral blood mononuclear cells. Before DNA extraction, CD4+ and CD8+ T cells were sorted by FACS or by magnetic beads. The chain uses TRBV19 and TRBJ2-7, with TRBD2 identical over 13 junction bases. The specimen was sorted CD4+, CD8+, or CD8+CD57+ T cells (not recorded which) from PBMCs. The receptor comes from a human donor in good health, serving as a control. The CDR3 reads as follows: CASRRGTSGIYEQYF. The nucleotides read TGTGCCAGTAGAAGAGGGACTAGCGGGATTTACGAGCAGTACTTC.